This T cell receptor beta chain was found in a study of T cells in localized non-small cell lung cancer. The data were produced by immunoSEQ multiplex PCR, yet TCRdb's version contains in-frame clones alone and is incomplete. The data contain approximately 7,200 clones, around 87% of them singletons. Overall study results and limits: A median of about 58 of the top 100 tumor clones appeared in adjacent lung, which was paired and uninvolved. Tumor showed lower T cell clonality than uninvolved adjacent lung, where it was highest. Increased T cell density in blood showed an association with longer overall survival.

The CDR3 contains 15 residues. V lost 3 bases to trimming and J lost 7 bases; unmatched junction nucleotides: 6. The germline gives CDR1 SGHVS, CDR2 FNYEAQ. In the case of this clone: The antigen is unknown.

This material consisted of peripheral blood, taken before any cancer treatment. This chain connects TRBV7-6 to TRBJ2-1, with 10 bases identical to TRBD1. The source of this sequence is a male donor aged 60 or older with stage III lung adenocarcinoma. The CDR3 is CASSFQDRGRNEQFF. The CDR3 DNA reads as TGTGCCAGCAGCTTTCAGGACAGGGGGAGGAATGAGCAGTTCTTC.